The clone carrying this T cell receptor (beta chain) was counted between two and nine times. This sample stems from a study of T-cell memory formation after mild COVID-19. V lost 4 bases to trimming and J lost 2 bases; unmatched junction nucleotides: 6. Germline CDR1 is MNHNS and CDR2 is SASEGT. The CDR3 loop spans 15 amino acids. 5'RACE with constant-segment primers yielded barcoded, UMI-tagged TCR alpha and TCR beta cDNA libraries. TCRdb called the 5' RACE reads again in MiXCR, with one record for every CDR3 protein. The sample has roughly 580,000 distinct CDR3 sequences; approximately 19% are singletons.

The receptor was isolated from an adult woman who had mild COVID-19 (a few samples of this study predate the infection). Cell type and time point are not known. Input material: PBMCs or a T cell subset sorted from them (not recorded which). The gene calls are TRBV6-1 and TRBJ2-5; the match to TRBD2 covers 8 bases. Here the CDR3 reads CASSGSGAGQETQYF. CDR3 in DNA: TGTGCCAGCAGTGGTAGCGGGGCAGGGCAAGAGACCCAGTACTTC.